These 13 T cell receptor beta chains came from one sample sequenced in a study of cytomegalovirus exposure and HLA in healthy donors. Using immunoSEQ multiplex PCR, the repertoire was profiled, and TCRdb retains in-frame clones only, with some absent. The sample holds about 130,000 clones, roughly 89% seen once. The specimen sequenced was PBMCs. These TCRs come from a woman aged 18-29 years in good health and CMV-seropositive.

The chain uses TRBV6-5 and TRBJ1-2; D gene ambiguous. CDR3 size: 13 residues. CDR1 MNHEY and CDR2 SVGAGI come from the germline V gene. V was trimmed by 5 bases and J by 1 base, leaving 8 bases between them. CDR3 sequence reads: CASSRTVNYGYTF. The CDR3 DNA follows: TGTGCCAGCAGTCGAACAGTTAACTATGGCTACACCTTC.

The chain uses TRBV5-1 and TRBJ2-5; a possible D gene is TRBD2 (7 bases). Per germline, CDR1 SGHRS and CDR2 YFSETQ. This CDR3 is built from 16 residues. V was shortened by 4 bases and J by 4 bases, with 20 bases between the two germline ends. CDR3 DNA sequence: TGCGCCAGCAGCCCCCAGAACGCGGGGGCTCTAGAGACCCAGTACTTC. It translates to CASSPQNAGALETQYF. Looking up the rest from reference TRBV5-1 and TRBJ2-5 gives the full variable domain: KAGVTQTPRYLIKTRGQQVTLSCSPISGHRSVSWYQQTPGQGLQFLFEYFSETQRNKGNFPGRFSGRQFSNSRSEMNVSTLELGDSALYLCASSPQNAGALETQYFGPGTRLLVL.

The genes are TRBV2 and TRBJ2-1; 9 positions agree with TRBD2. With 7 bases clipped from V and 2 bases from J, the junction kept 9 bases outside the gene matches. The CDR3 sequence is 16 residues long. CDR1 and CDR2 from the germline V gene are SNHLY and FYNNEI. CDR3 region: CASTPPGTSTYNEQFF. CDR3 DNA sequence: TGTGCCAGCACCCCACCCGGGACTAGCACCTACAATGAGCAGTTCTTC.

The rearrangement uses TRBV11-2 and TRBJ2-1; TRBD2 matches 12 bases. Germline-derived CDR1 and CDR2 are SGHAT and FQNNGV. CDR3 length: 18 residues. Germline trimming cut 3 bases from V and 7 bases from J; bases unmatched to any gene: 13. CDR3 DNA sequence: TGTGCCAGCAGCTTCCGGACTAGCGGGGTGGTAATTGGGAATGAGCAGTTCTTC. Translation gives CASSFRTSGVVIGNEQFF.

V usage is TRBV12-5 and J usage is TRBJ1-5; 8 nucleotides agree with TRBD1. CDR1 and CDR2 from the germline V gene are LGHNT and FRNRAP. The CDR3 consists of 16 residues. With 2 bases clipped from V and 3 bases from J, the junction kept 6 bases outside the gene matches. The CDR3 region is CASGLTLGQVNQPQHF. The DNA for the CDR3 is TGTGCTAGTGGTTTGACCTTGGGACAGGTCAATCAGCCCCAGCATTTT.

The V call is TRBV11-2, the J call TRBJ2-7, with TRBD2 as a possible D gene (6 bases). With 5 bases removed from V and 3 bases from J, the gap between germline ends came to 17 bases. The CDR3 sequence is 15 residues long. Germline CDR1 reads SGHAT; CDR2 reads FQNNGV. This chain's CDR3 is CASSQTRGLSYEQYF. In DNA form, the CDR3 reads TGTGCCAGCAGCCAAACGAGGGGACTCAGCTACGAGCAGTACTTC.

This chain links TRBV16 with TRBJ2-3, with a tentative D call TRBD1 (5 bases). Per germline, CDR1 KGHSY and CDR2 FQNENV. Trimming removed 6 bases from V and 0 bases from J, with 13 bases in between. This CDR3 spans 15 amino acids. In DNA form, the CDR3 reads TGTGCCAGCAGAGGAACAGGATTCAGCACAGATACGCAGTATTTT. It codes for CASRGTGFSTDTQYF.

This clone has only a few counts. The CDR3 region has the DNA TGTGCCAGCTCACCCCAGGTGGACTATGGCTACACCTTC. Its protein product is CASSPQVDYGYTF. V usage is TRBV18 and J usage is TRBJ1-2, with D uncertain. The CDR3 is 13 residues long. Trimming left V 3 bases short and J 3 bases short, with 8 bases between. Germline CDR1 and CDR2: KGHSH and LQKENI.

The gene calls are TRBV27 and TRBJ1-6; 7 nucleotides line up with TRBD1. Per the germline V gene, CDR1 is MNHEY and CDR2 is SMNVEV (reference sequence). The CDR3 totals 16 residues. With V trimmed by 6 bases and J by 7 bases, 12 bases remained unmatched. The chain's CDR3 is CASSLGSGTANSPLHF. DNA of the CDR3: TGTGCCAGCAGCTTAGGCTCCGGGACAGCGAATTCACCCCTCCACTTT.

This sequence joins TRBV7-9 and TRBJ2-7; 8 bases align to TRBD1. Trimming took 5 bases from V and 2 from J; bases not matched to a gene: 8. The CDR3 contains 15 residues. CDR1 and CDR2 (germline): SEHNR, FQNEAQ (reference sequence). As DNA, the CDR3 is TGTGCCAGCAGCGCAGACAGGGGCCTTACCTACGAGCAGTACTTC. Its translation is CASSADRGLTYEQYF.

The chain uses TRBV15 and TRBJ2-7, with D perhaps TRBD2 (7 bases). From germline, CDR1 is LNHNV and CDR2 YYDKDF (reference sequence). Deletions cut 3 bases from V and 5 bases from J, with 17 bases between. The length of the CDR3 is 15 residues. The CDR3 is CATSRGGTNSHEQYF. The CDR3 nucleotides read TGTGCCACCAGCAGGGGGGGGACAAACAGTCACGAGCAGTACTTC.

This clone was counted ten times or more. V gene TRBV2 combines with J gene TRBJ2-1; 9 nucleotides agree with TRBD1. The CDR3 is 15 amino acids. CDR1 SNHLY and CDR2 FYNNEI come from the germline V gene. The V gene end was trimmed by 5 bases and the J gene end by 7 bases; junction bases not matched to a gene: 9. The CDR3 DNA reads as TGTGCCAGCAGTTTCCAACAGGGGGCGCGAAATGAGCAGTTCTTC. It encodes CASSFQQGARNEQFF. The variable domain in full, completed from reference TRBV2 and TRBJ2-1, reads EPEVTQTPSHQVTQMGQEVILRCVPISNHLYFYWYRQILGQKVEFLVSFYNNEISEKSEIFDDQFSVERPDGSNFTLKIRSTKLEDSAMYFCASSFQQGARNEQFFGPGTRLTVL.

CDR3 loop: CASSTQETQYF. CDR3 in DNA: TGTGCCAGCAGCACTCAAGAGACCCAGTACTTC. The V gene is TRBV5-6, the J gene TRBJ2-5; no reliable D call. CDR3 length: 11 amino acids. The germline CDR1 and CDR2 sequences are SGHDT and YYEEEE. Between the trimmed V and J ends, which lost 4 bases and 2 bases, there was a span of 3 bases.